This TCR beta chain was sequenced during a study of human T cells and chemical hapten exposure. As for time point: pre-sensitization, week 0. Indicated treatment: therapeutic diphenylcyclopropenone sensitization with weekly scalp DPC. TCRdb analysed the RACE reads with MiXCR anew, one entry per CDR3 protein. The table has approximately 320,000 distinct CDR3 sequences, about 5.4% seen once; the top ten hold around 8%. Many counts were recorded for this clonotype. This clonotype was obtained from a woman aged 18 to 35 with alopecia areata. Some clones in this sample may be carry-over from other donors' samples. The sample here was whole blood, taken in connection with sensitization to the hapten diphenylcyclopropenone (DPC).

CDR3 bases: TGTGCCACCAGCAGAGATCCACGTCGGGGGATGAGCAATCAGCCCCAGCATTTT. This translates into CATSRDPRRGMSNQPQHF. The chain uses TRBV15 and TRBJ1-5, with a weak D call TRBD1 (5 bases). Deletions cut 0 bases from V and 1 base from J, with 16 bases between. The CDR3 consists of 18 residues. The V gene's germline CDR1 is LNHNV and CDR2 YYDKDF (reference sequence).